This TCR beta chain was sequenced during a study of blood T cell repertoires in COVID-19. Study details: Material from acute and convalescent COVID-19 was sourced from the United States, Italy and Spain. The cDNA or gDNA used as material had been derived from T cells, B-cell-depleted T cells, or PBMCs.

The germline CDR1 and CDR2 sequences are MDHEN and SYDVKM. The CDR3 consists of 19 residues. The V end lost 1 base, the J end lost 7 bases, and 26 bases lay between the germline ends. Authors' methods: For nucleated cells, counts were estimated from reference gene primer amplification. Using immunoSEQ multiplex PCR, the repertoire was profiled, and TCRdb retains in-frame clones only, with some absent. V, J and clone size are those of that table, while D and trimming were read from the DNA. Of 99,000 or so clones listed, around 81% were seen once; the top ten hold 30% to 45%. V and J are TRBV28 and TRBJ2-1; the D gene is possibly TRBD2 (6 bases). This clonotype originated in a man aged 80 or over with acute or convalescent COVID-19. The sequenced sample consisted of peripheral blood. The CDR3 region has the DNA TGTGCCAGCAGTTTATATGGGGGGAGGACCCCATCCGCCGTAAATGAGCAGTTCTTC. Protein: CASSLYGGRTPSAVNEQFF.